A single sample gave rise to the 3 T cell receptor beta chains below, sequenced in a study of blood T cell repertoires in COVID-19. Method: immunoSEQ multiplex PCR; TCRdb's copy keeps in-frame clones and lacks some. The data contain about 230,000 clones, just over 85% of them singletons. Sequencing used peripheral blood. The receptor source for this set is a man aged 45-65 years with COVID-19, enrolled during active disease.

The J gene is TRBJ1-2, the V gene TRBV13, with TRBD1 as a possible D gene (6 bases). V shed 1 base and J shed 6 bases, with 15 bases lying between them. The V gene's germline CDR1 is PRHDT and CDR2 FYEKMQ (reference sequence). This CDR3 contains 15 residues. CDR3 in amino acids: CASSLDWQGTDGYTF. In nucleotides, the CDR3 is TGTGCCAGCAGCTTAGATTGGCAGGGGACGGATGGCTACACCTTC.

The chain joins TRBV10-1 to TRBJ2-7; TRBD1 might be the D (7 bases). The CDR3 is made up of 17 amino acids. Trimming stripped 6 bases from V and 5 bases from J, with 26 bases between. From germline, CDR1 is WNHNN and CDR2 SYGVQD (reference sequence). The CDR3: CASSLHARGDRADEQYF. The CDR3 DNA follows: TGCGCCAGCAGCCTACACGCCAGGGGGGACCGGGCCGACGAGCAGTACTTC.

The gene calls are TRBV6-5 and TRBJ2-7; TRBD2 matches at 10 bases. The trim removed 7 bases at V and 3 bases at J, leaving 6 bases unmatched. The CDR3 is 14 amino acids. The V gene's germline CDR1 is MNHEY and CDR2 SVGAGI. CDR3 sequence reads: CASKILAGDYEQYF. For the CDR3, the DNA is TGTGCCAGCAAAATCCTAGCGGGGGACTACGAGCAGTACTTC.